This TCR beta chain was captured by sequencing in a study of shared clonotypes between healthy human individuals. The study, taken as a whole, reports: Despite large depth, rarefaction showed incomplete sorted-subset sequencing.

The trim removed 7 bases at V and 5 bases at J, leaving 11 bases unmatched. The CDR3 runs 15 residues. Germline V gene lookup returns CDR1 ENHRY and CDR2 SYGVKD. The protocol was immunoSEQ multiplex PCR, while the TCRdb copy is restricted to in-frame clones and leaves out a portion. The top ten hold 30% to 40% of the sample, which has more than 550,000 clones, about nine tenths seen once. For this clone: Its antigen is unknown.

This clonotype was sampled from a man aged 18-30 years in good health. Some clones in this sample may be carry-over from other donors' samples. The sample taken for sequencing was memory CD8+ T cells from PBMCs. Subset here: CD45RO+ cells pooled with CCR7-negative TemRA cells. This rearrangement joins TRBV10-3 to TRBJ2-7; TRBD1 agrees at 10 bases. The CDR3, as DNA: TGTGCCATCACCGACTCGGGACAGGGGCGCAACGAGCAGTACTTC. Protein sequence: CAITDSGQGRNEQYF.